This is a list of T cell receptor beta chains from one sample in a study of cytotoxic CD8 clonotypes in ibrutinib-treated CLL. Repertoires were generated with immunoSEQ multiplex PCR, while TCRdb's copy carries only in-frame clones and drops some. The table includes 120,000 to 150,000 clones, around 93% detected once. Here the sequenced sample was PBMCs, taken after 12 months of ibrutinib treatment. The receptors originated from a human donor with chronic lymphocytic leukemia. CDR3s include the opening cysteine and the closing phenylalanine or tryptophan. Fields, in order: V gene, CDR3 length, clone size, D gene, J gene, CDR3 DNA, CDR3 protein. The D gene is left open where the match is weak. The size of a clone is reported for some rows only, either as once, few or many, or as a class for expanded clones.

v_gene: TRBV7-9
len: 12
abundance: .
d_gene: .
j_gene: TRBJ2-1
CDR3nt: TGTGCCAGCAGCGGAACCCGGGTCGAACAGTTCTTC
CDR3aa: CASSGTRVEQFF

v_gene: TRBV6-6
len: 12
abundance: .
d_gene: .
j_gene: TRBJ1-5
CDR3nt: TGTGCCAGCAGTTACCGTGAGCAGCCCCAGCATTTT
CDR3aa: CASSYREQPQHF

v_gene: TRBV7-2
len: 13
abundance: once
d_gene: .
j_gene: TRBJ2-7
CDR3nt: TGTGCCAGCAGCTTAGGGGCGAGCTACGAGCAGTACTTC
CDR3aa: CASSLGASYEQYF

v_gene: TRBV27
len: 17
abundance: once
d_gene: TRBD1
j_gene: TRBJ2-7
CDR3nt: TGTGCCAGCAGTTTGGGAACCGGGACAGGGTCCTCCTACGAGCAGTACTTC
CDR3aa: CASSLGTGTGSSYEQYF

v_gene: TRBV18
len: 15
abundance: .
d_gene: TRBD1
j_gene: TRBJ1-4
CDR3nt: TGTGCCAGCTCACCCGTCGGACAGGGGGATGAAAAACTGTTTTTT
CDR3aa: CASSPVGQGDEKLFF

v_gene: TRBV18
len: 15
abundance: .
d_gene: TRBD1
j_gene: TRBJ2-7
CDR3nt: TGTGCCAGCCCGCGACGGGACAGCCCCTCTTACGAGCAGTACTTC
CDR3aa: CASPRRDSPSYEQYF

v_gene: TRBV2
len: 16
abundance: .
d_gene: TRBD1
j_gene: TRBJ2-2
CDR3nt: TGTGCCAGCAGCGACGAGGGACAGGGAGGAGTCGTAGAGCTGTTTTTT
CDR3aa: CASSDEGQGGVVELFF

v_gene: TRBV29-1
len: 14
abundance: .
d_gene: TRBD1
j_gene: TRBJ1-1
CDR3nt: TGCAGCGCCCAGGAAGGACAGGGGAGGTCTGAAGCTTTCTTT
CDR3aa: CSAQEGQGRSEAFF

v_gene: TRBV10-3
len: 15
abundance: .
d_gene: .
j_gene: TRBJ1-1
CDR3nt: TGTGCCATCAGTGAGTCCAAGGGACTTCGCACTGAAGCTTTCTTT
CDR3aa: CAISESKGLRTEAFF

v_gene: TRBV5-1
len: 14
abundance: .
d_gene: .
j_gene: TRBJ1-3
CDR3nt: TGCGCCAGCAGCTTGGACAGGGCGGGAAACACCATATATTTT
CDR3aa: CASSLDRAGNTIYF

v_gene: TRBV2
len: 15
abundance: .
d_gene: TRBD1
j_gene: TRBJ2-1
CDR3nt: TGTGCCAGCAGTGCGCGACAGGGGGCAATCAATGAGCAGTTCTTC
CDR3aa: CASSARQGAINEQFF

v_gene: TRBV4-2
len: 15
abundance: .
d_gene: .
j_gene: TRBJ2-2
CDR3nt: TGTGCCAGCAGCCAATTTCTAGCGAACACCGGGGAGCTGTTTTTT
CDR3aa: CASSQFLANTGELFF

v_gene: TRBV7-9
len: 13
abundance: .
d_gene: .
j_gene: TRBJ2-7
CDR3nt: TGTGCCAGCAGCTTTAGCGGTGAGGGCGAGCAGTACTTC
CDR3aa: CASSFSGEGEQYF

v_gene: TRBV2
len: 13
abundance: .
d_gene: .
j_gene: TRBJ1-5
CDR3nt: TGTGCCAGCAAACAGGCCGGGGGGTGGCCCCAGCATTTT
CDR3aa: CASKQAGGWPQHF

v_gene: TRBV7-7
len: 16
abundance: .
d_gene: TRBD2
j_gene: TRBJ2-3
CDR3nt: TGTGCTAGCAGCTTAGGCGGGAGCGCCCGGCCAGATACGCAGTATTTT
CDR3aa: CASSLGGSARPDTQYF

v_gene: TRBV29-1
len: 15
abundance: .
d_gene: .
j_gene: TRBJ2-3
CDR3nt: TGCAGCGTTGAAGAGTACAGGGTCGTGACAGATACGCAGTATTTT
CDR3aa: CSVEEYRVVTDTQYF